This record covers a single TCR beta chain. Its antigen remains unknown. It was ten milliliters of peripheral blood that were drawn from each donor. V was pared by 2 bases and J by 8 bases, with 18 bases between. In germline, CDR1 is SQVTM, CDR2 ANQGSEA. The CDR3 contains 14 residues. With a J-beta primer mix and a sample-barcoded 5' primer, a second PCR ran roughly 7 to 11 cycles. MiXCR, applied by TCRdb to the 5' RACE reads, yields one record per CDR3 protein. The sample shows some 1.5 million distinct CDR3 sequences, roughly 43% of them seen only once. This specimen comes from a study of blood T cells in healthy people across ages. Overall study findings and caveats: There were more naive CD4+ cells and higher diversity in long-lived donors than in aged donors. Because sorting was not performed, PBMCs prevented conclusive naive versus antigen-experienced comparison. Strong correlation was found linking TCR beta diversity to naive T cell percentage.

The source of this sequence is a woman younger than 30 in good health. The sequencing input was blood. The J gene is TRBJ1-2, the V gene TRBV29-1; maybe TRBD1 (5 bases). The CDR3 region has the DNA TGCAGCGTTGAATCCAGGACACCTCGGGGAGGCTACACCTTC. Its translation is CSVESRTPRGGYTF.